This TCR beta chain is drawn from a study of T cell changes during pregnancy in multiple sclerosis. The V and J ends lost 4 bases and 7 bases, in that order; junction bases with no gene match: 8. CDR1 is SGHTS and CDR2 is YDEGEE in the germline V gene. This CDR3 comprises 17 residues. This clone showed up just once. Repertoires were generated with immunoSEQ multiplex PCR, while TCRdb's copy carries only in-frame clones and drops some. The sample has about 75,000 clones, 80% to 90% seen once. The rearrangement links TRBV5-8 to TRBJ2-1; 16 bases are a match to TRBD2. The origin of this receptor is a female donor in good health, enrolled as a control in a pregnancy study. Source: peripheral blood, taken in the first trimester of pregnancy. CDR3 loop: CASSPGTSGGVENEQFF. CDR3 in DNA: TGTGCCAGCAGCCCAGGGACTAGCGGGGGGGTAGAGAATGAGCAGTTCTTC.